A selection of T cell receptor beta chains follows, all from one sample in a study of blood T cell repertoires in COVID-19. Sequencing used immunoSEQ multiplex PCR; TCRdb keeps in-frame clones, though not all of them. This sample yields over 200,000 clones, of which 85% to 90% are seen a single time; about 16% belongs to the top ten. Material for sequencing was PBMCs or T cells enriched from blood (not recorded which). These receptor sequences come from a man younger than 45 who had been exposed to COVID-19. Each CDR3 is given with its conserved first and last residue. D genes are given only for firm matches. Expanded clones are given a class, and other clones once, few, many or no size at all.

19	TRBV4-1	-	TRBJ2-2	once	CASSQAYRGFRGSTGELFF	TGCGCCAGCAGCCAGGCCTACCGGGGGTTCCGAGGGTCCACCGGGGAGCTGTTTTTT
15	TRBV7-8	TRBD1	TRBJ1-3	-	CASSLALTGGNTIYF	TGTGCCAGCAGCTTAGCTTTGACAGGGGGAAACACCATATATTTT
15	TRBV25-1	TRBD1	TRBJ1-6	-	CASSEWQGGNSPLHF	TGTGCCAGCAGTGAATGGCAGGGGGGAAATTCACCCCTCCACTTT
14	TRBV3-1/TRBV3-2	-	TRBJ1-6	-	CASSQRGGNSPLHF	TGTGCCAGCAGCCAGAGGGGAGGGAATTCACCCCTCCACTTT
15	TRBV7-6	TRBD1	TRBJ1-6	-	CASSLGADRNSPLHF	TGTGCCAGCAGCTTAGGTGCGGACAGGAATTCACCCCTCCACTTT
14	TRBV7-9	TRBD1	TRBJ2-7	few	CASSSDRGPYEQYF	TGTGCCAGCAGCTCAGACAGGGGCCCCTACGAGCAGTACTTC
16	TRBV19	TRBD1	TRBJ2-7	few	CASSPGDRVRYYEQYF	TGTGCCAGTAGTCCCGGGGACAGGGTCAGGTATTACGAGCAGTACTTC
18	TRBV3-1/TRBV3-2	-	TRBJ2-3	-	CASSLGFAGAASTDTQYF	TGTGCCAGCAGCCTAGGGTTTGCGGGGGCAGCTAGCACAGATACGCAGTATTTT
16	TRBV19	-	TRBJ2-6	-	CASSNPEGSGANVLTF	TGTGCCAGTAGTAACCCCGAGGGCTCTGGGGCCAACGTCCTGACTTTC
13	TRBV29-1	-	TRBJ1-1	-	CSGGGRENTEAFF	TGCAGCGGCGGAGGGCGGGAGAACACTGAAGCTTTCTTT
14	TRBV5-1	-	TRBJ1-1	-	CASSLVTVGPEAFF	TGCGCCAGCAGCTTGGTCACAGTGGGCCCTGAAGCTTTCTTT
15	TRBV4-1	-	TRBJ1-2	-	CASSQDTEDRRGYTF	TGCGCCAGCAGCCAAGATACGGAGGACCGTCGTGGCTACACCTTC
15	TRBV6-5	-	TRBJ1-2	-	CASSYSRLEYYGYTF	TGTGCCAGCAGTTACTCCCGACTTGAATACTATGGCTACACCTTC
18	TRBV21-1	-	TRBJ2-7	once	CASSLHPRQGSYSYEQYF	TGTGCCAGCAGCCTCCACCCTCGACAGGGGTCTTACTCCTACGAGCAGTACTTC
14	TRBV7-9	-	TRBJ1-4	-	CASSPRFFNEKLFF	TGTGCCAGCAGCCCCAGGTTTTTTAATGAAAAACTGTTTTTT
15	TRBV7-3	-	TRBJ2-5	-	CARWGDGLGGETQYF	TGTGCCAGGTGGGGCGATGGATTGGGAGGAGAGACCCAGTACTTC
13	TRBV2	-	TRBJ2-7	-	CASLRGPAYEQYF	TGTGCCAGCCTCAGGGGACCGGCCTACGAGCAGTACTTC
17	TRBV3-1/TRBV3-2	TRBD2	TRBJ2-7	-	CASSRGLAGGRALEQYF	TGTGCCAGCAGCCGCGGACTAGCGGGGGGGCGGGCTCTCGAGCAGTACTTC
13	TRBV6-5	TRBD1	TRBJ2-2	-	CASDRGNTGELFF	TGTGCCAGCGACAGGGGGAACACCGGGGAGCTGTTTTTT
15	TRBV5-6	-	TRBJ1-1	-	CASSLVGGGHTEAFF	TGTGCCAGCAGCTTGGTAGGGGGAGGGCACACTGAAGCTTTCTTT
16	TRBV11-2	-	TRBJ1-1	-	CASSLEPGKANTEAFF	TGTGCCAGCAGCTTAGAACCAGGAAAGGCGAACACTGAAGCTTTCTTT
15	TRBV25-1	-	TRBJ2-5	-	CASSEFGPSGWTQYF	TGTGCCAGCAGTGAATTTGGACCCAGCGGGTGGACCCAGTACTTC
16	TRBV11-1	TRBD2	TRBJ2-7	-	CASSFSGASGLREQYF	TGTGCCAGCAGCTTTTCCGGGGCTAGCGGGCTGAGGGAGCAGTACTTC
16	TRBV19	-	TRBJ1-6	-	CASSTTGTSYNSPLHF	TGTGCCAGTAGTACTACGGGGACATCATATAATTCACCCCTCCACTTT
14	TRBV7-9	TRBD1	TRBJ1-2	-	CASSDTGEFFGYTF	TGTGCCAGCAGCGACACAGGGGAGTTCTTTGGCTACACCTTC
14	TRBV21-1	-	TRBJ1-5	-	CASSIYLRDQPQHF	TGTGCCAGCAGCATCTACCTTCGGGATCAGCCCCAGCATTTT
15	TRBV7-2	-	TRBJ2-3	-	CASSQRTSGADTQYF	TGTGCCAGCAGCCAACGGACTTCTGGGGCAGATACGCAGTATTTT
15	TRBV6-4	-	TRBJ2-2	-	CASSHDLEGGGELFF	TGTGCCAGCAGTCACGACTTAGAGGGCGGCGGGGAGCTGTTTTTT
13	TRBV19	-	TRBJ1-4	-	CASGGTNNEKLFF	TGTGCCAGTGGTGGGACAAATAATGAAAAACTGTTTTTT
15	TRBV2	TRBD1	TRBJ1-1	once	CASSEWAGGNTEAFF	TGTGCCAGCAGTGAATGGGCAGGGGGGAACACTGAAGCTTTCTTT
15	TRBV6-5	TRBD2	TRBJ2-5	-	CASRRTSGGPKTQYF	TGTGCCAGCAGGAGGACTAGCGGGGGGCCGAAGACCCAGTACTTC